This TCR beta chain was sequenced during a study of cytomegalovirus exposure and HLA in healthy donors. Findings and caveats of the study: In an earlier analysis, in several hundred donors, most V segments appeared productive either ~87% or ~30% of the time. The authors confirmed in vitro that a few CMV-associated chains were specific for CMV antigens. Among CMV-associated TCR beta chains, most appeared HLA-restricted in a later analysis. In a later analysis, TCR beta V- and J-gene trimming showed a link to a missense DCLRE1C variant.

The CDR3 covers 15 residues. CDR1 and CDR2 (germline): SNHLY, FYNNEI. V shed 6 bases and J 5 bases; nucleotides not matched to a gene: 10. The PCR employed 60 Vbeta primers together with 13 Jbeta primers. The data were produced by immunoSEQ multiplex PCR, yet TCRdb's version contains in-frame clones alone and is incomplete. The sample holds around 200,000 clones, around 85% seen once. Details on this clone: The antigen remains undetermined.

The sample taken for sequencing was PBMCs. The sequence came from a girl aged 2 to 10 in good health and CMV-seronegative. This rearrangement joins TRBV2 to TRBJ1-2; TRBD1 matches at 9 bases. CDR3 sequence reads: CASSTRDRALYGYTF. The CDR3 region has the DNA TGTGCCAGCAGCACCCGGGACAGGGCCCTTTATGGCTACACCTTC.